The clone carrying this TCR beta chain was counted many times. As yet, its antigen is unknown. The V gene lost 6 bases and the J gene lost 5 bases, with 8 bases spanning the gap. CDR1 MDHEN and CDR2 SYDVKM come from the germline V gene. CDR3 length: 11 amino acids. This sample was included in a study of neurological immune-mediated disorders. From 2 million PBMCs stored at -80 C, the unsorted libraries were generated. The output of every sequencing run, over 170 million TCR-beta sequences, came from 15-18 subjects. MiXCR, applied by TCRdb to the 5' RACE reads, yields one record per CDR3 protein. This table has about 62,000 distinct CDR3 sequences, 4% to 6% appearing once. General study points: Phylogenetic grouping placed 18 of 34 multiple sclerosis patients' repertoires in one related-CDR3 cluster, a possible signature. TCR-beta repertoires seemed private in all groups, with no expanded CDR3 amino acid sequences shared.

The chain couples TRBV28 to TRBJ2-7; D is unresolved. The sequenced sample consisted of PBMCs. This TCR derives from a woman aged 45-59 years with multiple sclerosis. This CDR3 reads CASSYRDEQYF. The CDR3 nucleotides are TGTGCCAGCAGCTACAGAGACGAGCAGTACTTC.